This T cell receptor (beta chain) appears in the sequencing data of a study of CD8 T cells in Susac syndrome. Overall study context: Within the sequenced Susac syndrome patient group, six exhibited active disease and about eight were in remission.

Sequencing of TCR beta was undertaken in CD8+ and CD4+ T cells derived from blood. Random-hexamer reverse transcription was applied to roughly 0.5 to 1 ug RNA. Amplification of TCR beta CDR3 spanned 54 Vbeta and 13 Jbeta via immunoSEQ multiplex PCR. TCRdb passed the immunoSEQ multiplex PCR reads through MiXCR, listing each CDR3 protein once. The table shows some 58,000 distinct CDR3 sequences, with approximately 95% occurring only once. Turning to this clonotype: What it recognizes is unknown.

Study results and caveats: Clonal expansion of Susac CD8+ cells peaked in TEMRA cells, and it also peaked in active patients.

Germline loops: CDR1 SGDLS, CDR2 YYNGEE. The CDR3 has 14 residues. V lost 3 bases to trimming and J lost 2 bases, with 12 bases between them. This rearrangement joins TRBV9 to TRBJ2-7, with D maybe TRBD2 (6 bases). The receptor was derived from a human donor with Susac syndrome. Sequenced input: CD8+ T cells from PBMCs. CDR3: CASSAGDPTYEQYF. The DNA for the CDR3 is TGTGCCAGCAGCGCGGGGGATCCAACCTACGAGCAGTACTTC.